This T cell receptor beta chain was identified during a study of blood T cells in healthy people across ages. Germline-derived CDR1 and CDR2 are LGHDT and YNNKEL (reference sequence). V was clipped by 4 bases and J by 3 bases, with 12 bases between them. The CDR3 runs to 14 residues. PCR was performed a second time for about 6 to 11 cycles using a sample-barcoded 5' primer and a J-beta primer mix. TCRdb passed the 5' RACE reads through MiXCR, listing each CDR3 protein once. The sample shows 650,000 to 800,000 distinct CDR3 sequences, approximately 52% of them seen only once. Sequencing used blood. This sequence joins TRBV3-1 and TRBJ1-1; D is undetermined. The sequence came from a woman aged 80 or over in good health. The CDR3 DNA follows: TGTGCCAGCAGCCCGCACGACCGGGACACTGAAGCTTTCTTT. Its translation is CASSPHDRDTEAFF.